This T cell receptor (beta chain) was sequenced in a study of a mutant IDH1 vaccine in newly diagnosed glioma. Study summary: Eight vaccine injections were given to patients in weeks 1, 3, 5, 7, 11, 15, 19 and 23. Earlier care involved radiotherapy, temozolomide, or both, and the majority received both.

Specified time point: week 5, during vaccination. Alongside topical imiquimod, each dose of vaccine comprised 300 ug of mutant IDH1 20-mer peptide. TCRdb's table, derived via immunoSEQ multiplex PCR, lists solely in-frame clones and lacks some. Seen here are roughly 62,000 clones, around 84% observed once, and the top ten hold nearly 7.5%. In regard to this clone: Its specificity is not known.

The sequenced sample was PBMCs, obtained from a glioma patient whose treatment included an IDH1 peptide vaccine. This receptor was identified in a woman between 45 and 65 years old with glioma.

CDR3 region: CASSGTGGLNTEAFF. CDR3 bases: TGCGCCAGCAGCGGGACAGGGGGCTTGAACACTGAAGCTTTCTTT. The chain uses TRBV5-1 and TRBJ1-1, with 12 bases aligning to TRBD1. There are 15 residues in the CDR3. Germline loops: CDR1 SGHRS, CDR2 YFSETQ. The trim removed 4 bases at V and 0 bases at J, leaving 1 base unmatched.